These 31 T cell receptor beta chains originate from one sample sequenced in a study of T cell responses to AZD1222 COVID-19 vaccine. TCRdb's table, derived via immunoSEQ multiplex PCR, lists solely in-frame clones and lacks some. Of 60,000 to 75,000 clones listed, about 80% are singletons. The input for sequencing was peripheral blood, taken 28 days after the second AZD1222 dose. All receptors derive from an adult who received the AZD1222 COVID-19 vaccine.

This clone was counted a single time. V gene TRBV19 combines with J gene TRBJ1-1; no reliable D call. V was clipped by 0 bases and J by 3 bases, with 17 bases between them. Germline-derived CDR1 and CDR2 are LNHDA and SQIVND (reference sequence). The CDR3 covers 17 residues. The CDR3 DNA is TGTGCCAGTAGTATAGATGTCCATCCTGGATGGGACACTGAAGCTTTCTTT. The encoded protein is CASSIDVHPGWDTEAFF.

The rearrangement uses TRBV19 and TRBJ2-7; D gene ambiguous. The CDR3 is 14 residues long. Trimming pared 2 bases from V and 2 bases from J, leaving 10 bases between. Germline V lookup: CDR1 LNHDA, CDR2 SQIVND (reference sequence). As DNA, the CDR3 is TGTGCCAGTAGTATAAGTTGGCAGGCCTACGAGCAGTACTTC. Protein: CASSISWQAYEQYF.

This clone was seen only once. The rearrangement uses TRBV5-5 and TRBJ1-4, with 7 nucleotides matching TRBD1. V was clipped by 2 bases and J by 7 bases; unmatched bases: 5. CDR1 and CDR2 (germline): SGHKS, YYEKEE (reference sequence). The CDR3 is 14 residues long. CDR3 bases: TGTGCCAGCAGCTTAACAGGGGATCCTGAAAAACTGTTTTTT. This codes for CASSLTGDPEKLFF.

The CDR3 sequence: CASSQRGGDYGYTF. The CDR3 coding sequence is TGTGCCAGCAGTCAGCGGGGGGGTGACTATGGCTACACCTTC. The V call is TRBV9, the J call TRBJ1-2; the D gene is possibly TRBD1 (5 bases). The CDR3 is 14 residues long. Germline V gives CDR1 SGDLS, CDR2 YYNGEE. V was trimmed by 5 bases and J by 3 bases, leaving 14 bases between them.

The chain joins TRBV7-8 to TRBJ1-2; D gene ambiguous. CDR3 length: 13 amino acids. V was clipped by 5 bases and J by 8 bases, with 15 bases between them. From germline, CDR1 is SGHVS and CDR2 FQNEAQ. The CDR3 region is CASSRERRRGYTF. As DNA, the CDR3 is TGTGCCAGCAGCCGTGAGCGTCGCAGGGGCTACACCTTC.

This chain links TRBV24-1 with TRBJ2-2; possible D gene TRBD2, 6 bases. Trimming removed 5 bases at V and 5 bases at J, with 23 bases between. CDR1 is KGHDR, CDR2 SFDVKD, per germline. The CDR3 runs 18 residues. The CDR3 reads CATSAAGPASSWTGELFF. The CDR3 bases are TGTGCCACCAGTGCCGCGGGGCCGGCGTCCTCCTGGACCGGGGAGCTGTTTTTT.

The rearrangement joins TRBV5-6 to TRBJ1-3, with TRBD1 as a possible D gene (5 bases). The germline CDR1 and CDR2 sequences are SGHDT and YYEEEE. The germline V and J ends were trimmed by 0 bases and 0 bases, with 10 bases remaining between them. The CDR3 has 16 residues. The CDR3 bases are TGTGCCAGCAGCTTGGGACAGCCCAGCTCTGGAAACACCATATATTTT. This encodes CASSLGQPSSGNTIYF.

The CDR3 here is CASSYLRGNSYEQYF. CDR3 sequence (DNA): TGTGCCAGCAGTTACTTACGGGGCAACTCCTACGAGCAGTACTTC. The chain employs TRBV6-2 or TRBV6-3 and TRBJ2-7; D tentatively fits TRBD1 or TRBD2 (5 bases each). Trimming took off 1 base at V and 0 bases at J, with 10 bases between the two ends. The CDR3 is made up of 15 amino acids. Germline V gives CDR1 MNHEY, CDR2 SVGEGT.

The chain combines TRBV4-3 with TRBJ1-3; no reliable D call. The germline CDR1 and CDR2 sequences are LGHNA and YSLEER. The CDR3 is 17 amino acids. V lost 0 bases and J lost 0, with 12 bases in between. DNA for the CDR3: TGCGCCAGCAGCCAAGATAACCGTATTAGCTCTGGAAACACCATATATTTT. Residues: CASSQDNRISSGNTIYF.

V usage is TRBV7-2 and J usage is TRBJ2-3; no reliable D call. Trimming left V 1 base short and J 2 bases short, with 10 bases between. The CDR3 totals 15 residues. Germline V gene lookup returns CDR1 SGHTA and CDR2 FQGNSA. As DNA, the CDR3 is TGTGCCAGCAGCTTAGGCGCCAGTTACACAGATACGCAGTATTTT. It yields the protein CASSLGASYTDTQYF.

CDR3 loop: CASSQDLIRWDYGYTF. Here the CDR3 DNA reads TGCGCCAGCAGCCAAGACCTTATCCGCTGGGACTATGGCTACACCTTC. This rearrangement joins TRBV4-1 to TRBJ1-2; unclear D gene. Deletions cut 0 bases from V and 3 bases from J, with 14 bases between. The CDR3 runs to 16 residues. Germline loops: CDR1 MGHRA, CDR2 YSYEKL.

The V and J genes are TRBV10-3 and TRBJ2-7; 11 bases map to TRBD1. CDR1 is ENHRY, CDR2 SYGVKD, per germline. V was pared by 7 bases and J by 4 bases, with 3 bases of the junction left unmatched. This CDR3 is 13 amino acids long. Here the CDR3 DNA reads TGTGCCATCATCGGGACAGGGGGTTACGAGCAGTACTTC. Translation: CAIIGTGGYEQYF.

This chain joins TRBV30 and TRBJ2-7; 8 nucleotides agree with TRBD1. Germline V gene sequence: CDR1 GTSNPN, CDR2 SVGIG (reference sequence). The CDR3 totals 14 residues. The J segment lost 3 bases and the V segment lost 3 bases, leaving 7 bases of the junction unmatched. The CDR3 bases are TGTGCCTGGAGGGGGACAGGCCTTGGCTACGAGCAGTACTTC. Translating it yields CAWRGTGLGYEQYF. Full variable domain (rest looked up from reference TRBV30 and TRBJ2-7): SQTIHQWPATLVQPVGSPLSLECTVEGTSNPNLYWYRQAAGRGLQLLFYSVGIGQISSEVPQNLSASRPQDRQFILSSKKLLLSDSGFYLCAWRGTGLGYEQYFGPGTRLTVT.

The chain recombines TRBV4-1 with TRBJ1-1; D is perhaps TRBD1 (5 bases). The length of the CDR3 is 16 residues. V was shortened by 2 bases and J by 1 base, with 14 bases between the two germline ends. CDR1 is MGHRA, CDR2 YSYEKL, per germline. CDR3 nucleotide sequence: TGCGCCAGCAGCCAAAACCCCACTACAGGGAACACTGAAGCTTTCTTT. Translation gives CASSQNPTTGNTEAFF.

This chain uses TRBV7-2 with TRBJ1-5, with TRBD1 matching over 7 bases. Trimming at V came to 5 bases and at J to 3 bases, leaving 10 bases not matched to a gene. This CDR3 comprises 16 residues. Germline V gene lookup returns CDR1 SGHTA and CDR2 FQGNSA. CDR3 protein: CASSKHAGGTNQPQHF. The DNA of the CDR3 is TGTGCCAGCAGCAAGCACGCAGGGGGGACCAATCAGCCCCAGCATTTT.

In its sample, this clone is medium-sized. The chain links TRBV27 to TRBJ2-1, with 12 nucleotides matching TRBD2. CDR3 length: 16 residues. Germline-derived CDR1 and CDR2 are MNHEY and SMNVEV (reference sequence). The ends lost 4 bases at V and 4 bases at J; junction bases unmatched: 5. The CDR3 loop reads CASSSYTSGGYNEQFF. The CDR3 coding sequence is TGTGCCAGCAGTTCCTACACTAGCGGGGGGTACAATGAGCAGTTCTTC.

The chain has TRBV4-1 and TRBJ2-7; TRBD1 aligns across 7 bases. This CDR3 contains 16 residues. Germline V gene lookup returns CDR1 MGHRA and CDR2 YSYEKL. The V segment lost 4 bases and the J segment 0 bases; nucleotides outside the gene matches: 9. The CDR3 loop is CASSRDPSGGSYEQYF. The CDR3 nucleotides are TGCGCCAGCAGCCGCGACCCTTCAGGGGGCTCCTACGAGCAGTACTTC.

The chain joins TRBV5-1 to TRBJ2-7; 8 bases line up with TRBD2. V lost 0 bases, J lost 3 bases, and 5 bases stayed unmatched. This CDR3 spans 15 amino acids. Germline lookup yields CDR1 SGHRS and CDR2 YFSETQ. This CDR3 is CASSLDAGGFYEQYF. In DNA, the CDR3 is TGCGCCAGCAGCTTGGATGCGGGGGGCTTCTACGAGCAGTACTTC. Based on the CDR3 plus reference TRBV5-1 and TRBJ2-7, the full variable domain is KAGVTQTPRYLIKTRGQQVTLSCSPISGHRSVSWYQQTPGQGLQFLFEYFSETQRNKGNFPGRFSGRQFSNSRSEMNVSTLELGDSALYLCASSLDAGGFYEQYFGPGTRLTVT.

This clone occurred once. J is TRBJ2-6 and V is TRBV5-1; 14 positions agree with TRBD2. The V gene end was trimmed by 4 bases and the J gene end by 2 bases; junction bases not matched to a gene: 2. CDR1 is SGHRS, CDR2 YFSETQ, per germline. CDR3 size: 17 residues. CDR3 amino acids: CASSRGLAGAGANVLTF. The DNA for the CDR3 is TGCGCCAGCAGCCGGGGACTAGCGGGGGCTGGGGCCAACGTCCTGACTTTC.

The chain has TRBV7-9 and TRBJ2-1; unclear D gene. Trimming removed 1 base from V and 9 bases from J, with 7 bases in between. The germline gives CDR1 SEHNR, CDR2 FQNEAQ (reference sequence). The CDR3 spans 12 residues. CDR3 residues: CASSLVGVEQFF. The DNA of the CDR3 is TGTGCCAGCAGCTTAGTTGGTGTTGAGCAGTTCTTC. Full variable domain (rest looked up from reference TRBV7-9 and TRBJ2-1): DTGVSQNPRHKITKRGQNVTFRCDPISEHNRLYWYRQTLGQGPEFLTYFQNEAQLEKSRLLSDRFSAERPKGSFSTLEIQRTEQGDSAMYLCASSLVGVEQFFGPGTRLTVL.

Only a few counts were recorded for this clone. V gene TRBV5-6 combines with J gene TRBJ2-7; 9 nucleotides line up with TRBD1. The ends lost 2 bases at V and 12 bases at J; junction bases unmatched: 9. The CDR3 has 13 residues. Per the germline V gene, CDR1 is SGHDT and CDR2 is YYEEEE. CDR3 residues: CASSFGQGHGPYF. In nucleotides, the CDR3 is TGTGCCAGCAGCTTTGGACAGGGGCACGGGCCGTACTTC. The full variable domain, its missing parts supplied by reference TRBV5-6 and TRBJ2-7, is DAGVTQSPTHLIKTRGQQVTLRCSPKSGHDTVSWYQQALGQGPQFIFQYYEEEERQRGNFPDRFSGHQFPNYSSELNVNALLLGDSALYLCASSFGQGHGPYFGPGTRLTVT.

The chain joins TRBV10-3 to TRBJ2-1; D might be TRBD2 (6 bases). CDR3 size: 14 residues. Per germline, CDR1 ENHRY and CDR2 SYGVKD. V was clipped by 0 bases and J by 12 bases, with 15 bases between them. DNA of the CDR3: TGTGCCATCAGTGAGTCGCTTGGGGGGAGTGGGCAGTTCTTC. As protein: CAISESLGGSGQFF.

This rearrangement joins TRBV5-1 to TRBJ2-3; 8 nucleotides agree with TRBD1. V dropped 4 bases and J dropped 6; count of bases not matched to a gene: 4. Germline V gives CDR1 SGHRS, CDR2 YFSETQ. The length of the CDR3 is 13 residues. As DNA, the CDR3 is TGCGCCAGCAGCAAACAGGGGGGCGATACGCAGTATTTT. The encoded protein is CASSKQGGDTQYF.

By sample share, this clone is medium-sized (0.01 to 0.1%). This rearrangement joins TRBV6-5 to TRBJ1-1, with TRBD1 matching over 7 bases. The CDR3 sequence is 12 residues long. Germline assignment: CDR1 MNHEY and CDR2 SVGAGI. V shed 6 bases, J shed 12 bases, and the junction held 10 bases outside the gene matches. The CDR3 DNA follows: TGTGCCAGCAGGACCTCCGGGACAGAAACTTTCTTT. As protein: CASRTSGTETFF.

V usage is TRBV5-1 and J usage is TRBJ2-1; 7 bases are shared with TRBD1. V lost 0 bases, J lost 4 bases, and 13 bases stayed unmatched. The V gene's germline CDR1 is SGHRS and CDR2 YFSETQ. This CDR3 is 18 amino acids long. The DNA of the CDR3 is TGCGCCAGCAGCTTGGCATCTGTTCGGACAGGTGCGTACAATGAGCAGTTCTTC. Amino acid sequence: CASSLASVRTGAYNEQFF.

Only a few counts were recorded for this clone. The chain combines TRBV7-2 with TRBJ1-1; D may be TRBD1 (5 bases). This CDR3 contains 13 residues. The V gene's germline CDR1 is SGHTA and CDR2 FQGNSA. V shed 3 bases and J shed 1 base, with 6 bases lying between them. CDR3 nucleotide sequence: TGTGCCAGCAGCTTTCAGGGGAACACTGAAGCTTTCTTT. Protein product: CASSFQGNTEAFF.

V is TRBV10-1 and J is TRBJ2-1; no clear D. Germline V gene data show CDR1 as WNHNN and CDR2 as SYGVQD (reference sequence). The CDR3 extends over 14 amino acids. Trimming removed 2 bases at V and 1 base at J, with 6 bases between. The CDR3: CASSEGISYNEQFF. In nucleotides, the CDR3 is TGCGCCAGCAGTGAGGGGATTTCCTACAATGAGCAGTTCTTC.

This clone came up once. The V and J genes are TRBV6-1 and TRBJ2-5, with D possibly being TRBD1 or TRBD2 (5 bases each). Germline lookup yields CDR1 MNHNS and CDR2 SASEGT. The CDR3 is 16 residues long. V was cut by 1 base and J by 2 bases, with 14 bases left in between. This CDR3 reads CASSEGLRGAQETQYF. In DNA form, the CDR3 reads TGTGCCAGCAGTGAAGGTTTAAGAGGGGCACAAGAGACCCAGTACTTC.

This chain joins TRBV28 and TRBJ1-4; D is undetermined. Germline CDR1 MDHEN, CDR2 SYDVKM. CDR3 length: 14 amino acids. The ends were cut back, 5 bases at V and 3 bases at J, with 10 bases in the middle. CDR3 DNA sequence: TGTGCCAGCAGTAAGCTCGGCTCTAATGAAAAACTGTTTTTT. It is translated as CASSKLGSNEKLFF.

The CDR3 nucleotides are TGCGCCAGCAGCCAAGGTCCGGGAAGCAATCAGCCCCAGCATTTT. It encodes CASSQGPGSNQPQHF. The chain recombines TRBV4-3 with TRBJ1-5, with D unclear. Deletions cut 1 base from V and 1 base from J, with 8 bases between. This CDR3 comprises 15 residues. Germline-derived CDR1 and CDR2 are LGHNA and YSLEER.

The chain links TRBV7-8 to TRBJ2-7; maybe TRBD1 (6 bases). The CDR3 contains 17 residues. Trimming took 4 bases from V and 4 from J, leaving 23 bases between them. The germline gives CDR1 SGHVS, CDR2 FQNEAQ. The CDR3 spells CASSSTSRGEYVYEQYF. Written as DNA, the CDR3 is TGTGCCAGCAGCTCCACGTCCAGGGGAGAGTACGTATACGAGCAGTACTTC.